This record concerns one T cell receptor beta chain sequence. As yet, its antigen is unknown. The data were obtained in a study of shared clonotypes between healthy human individuals. Study outcomes and limitations: Memory subsets had estimated richness that was generally smaller than that of naive subsets. Sampling covered blood only; tissue repertoires likely differ.

Germline CDR1 reads MGHDK; CDR2 reads SYGVNS. The CDR3 contains 14 residues. J lost 3 bases, V lost 8 bases, and 4 bases had no gene match. CD45RO+ cells went into CD8 memory alongside CCR7-negative CD45RA+ TemRA cells. Deep-level assay runs were performed. Some clones are missing from TCRdb's copy, which holds only in-frame ones; the method was immunoSEQ multiplex PCR. The sample lists 110,000 or so clones, more than 65% occurring once. The receptor was isolated from a woman under 40 in good health. The rearrangement uses TRBV25-1 and TRBJ2-2, with 9 bases that match TRBD2. Sequencing was done on a sample of memory CD8+ T cells sorted from blood. As to subset: CD45RO+ cells pooled with CCR7-negative TemRA cells. CDR3 DNA sequence: TGTGCCAGCCAGAGGACTAGCGACACCGGGGAGCTGTTTTTT. Its protein is CASQRTSDTGELFF.